Included here is one T cell receptor (beta chain) sequence, with context. The entry originates in a study of blood T cell repertoires in COVID-19. Trimming removed 2 bases from V and 9 bases from J; junction bases left unmatched: 10. CDR3 length: 14 amino acids. The germline V gene has CDR1 MNHEY and CDR2 SMNVEV (reference sequence). Authors' data handling: Reference gene primer amplification in the assay estimated nucleated cell counts. Profiled with immunoSEQ multiplex PCR; TCRdb holds only in-frame clones, not every one. V, J and clone size are those of that table, while D and trimming were read from the DNA. The table lists some 520,000 clones, roughly nine tenths of them singletons.

The receptor comes from a man between 18 and 35 years old with COVID-19, enrolled during active disease. The V gene is TRBV27, the J gene TRBJ2-7, with 7 bases fitting TRBD1. Sequences were obtained from peripheral blood. This CDR3 is CASSLVSRGQRQYF. CDR3 bases: TGTGCCAGCAGTTTAGTGTCGAGGGGGCAACGGCAGTACTTC.